This entry features one T cell receptor (beta chain) sequence. This clonotype was seen at least ten times. The antigen it recognizes is unknown. It has no much larger one-base neighbor in the sample; base qualities were not kept. Reading from cysteine to phenylalanine, the CDR3 counts 15 amino acids. The read is trimmed to its CDR3 DNA, 45 bases read in frame from base 1. The V and J ends are trimmed by 0 bases and 3 bases, leaving 11 bases between them. CDR1 and CDR2 are drawn from the germline V gene (reference sequence): DFQATT, SNEGSKA. In the paper's terms, the time point label means: sample taken at primary tumor resection. TCR sequencing used whole RNA extracted from tumor and nontumor lung tissue, or from cryopreserved PBMC samples, without cell sorting. Donors were some 67 patients with early-stage, untreated non-small cell lung cancer from the lung TRACERx cohort. Only patients with enough RNA available from two or more tumor regions were chosen for TCR sequencing.

The source of the sample is a study of spatial heterogeneity in lung cancer (dated by TCRdb to the late 2010s). Study-level background: Beta-chain transcripts were consistently detected in greater numbers than alpha-chain transcripts, which likely reflects a higher abundance of beta-chain transcripts. TCR alpha and beta repertoires were quantitatively compared across multiple tumor regions, matched nontumor lung and blood in non-small cell lung cancer. Both alpha and beta chains were TCR-sequenced in samples taken at surgery, namely 220 tumor regions, around 64 matched nontumor lung samples and about 52 PBMC samples. In the raw uncorrected reads, each unique combination of TCR and UMI appeared on average more than ten times. Nonsynonymous mutation counts, determined by whole-exome sequencing of tumor tissue, were related to TCR repertoire features.

What the study reported, not specific to this receptor: Additional single-cell paired TCR alpha and beta sequencing was considered necessary to confirm, at a functional level, the hypothesis that regional TCRs recognize regional mutations. Ubiquitous expanded tumor TCRs showed up in blood more often at tumor resection than at routine follow-up.

The library relied on 5' RACE. For sequencing, a NextSeq 500 was employed. In the TCR library protocol, a unique molecular identifier was attached to each TCR cDNA molecule so that PCR and sequencing errors could be corrected. The paper's processing steps were these. TCR identification, UMI-based error correction and CDR3 extraction were performed with Decombinator tools. TCRs above a frequency of 2 per 1,000, corresponding to the top 1% of the tumor frequency distribution, were defined as expanded. Renyi diversity was computed with the R vegan package after each repertoire had been subsampled 100 times to 5,000 TCRs. CDR3 similarity networks were constructed using string-kernel similarity of amino acid triplets, with links drawn between CDR3s whose pairwise similarity was above 0.82. TCRdb took the public reads, trimmed them with fastp at Q25, ran MiXCR for clone calling and kept in-frame beta chains. Rows matching on CDR3 protein sequence are summarized as one entry with the most common DNA and genes. These V and J calls derive from TCRdb rather than the authors' analysis. The sample data list some 10,000 distinct CDR3 sequences, and around 9.3% of these were observed just once. The ten largest clones represent around 25% of the sample.

The source was PBMCs, collected at surgery. The receptor was derived from a male donor with early-stage non-small cell lung cancer. This chain joins TRBV20-1 to TRBJ1-4; the D segment cannot be called with confidence. The sequenced DNA: TGCAGTGCTAGAGATACATCGGGAGCTAATGAAAAACTGTTTTTT. Its amino acids are CSARDTSGANEKLFF.